This TCR beta chain is from a study of regulatory T cells in long-lasting Graves disease. Study-level findings and limits: Newly diagnosed Graves' patients exceeded persistent ones in TCR diversity.

In this sample, this clonotype turned up many times. Its cognate antigen is unknown. Trimming cost V 3 bases and J 4 bases, with 16 bases left between them. The CDR3 is 15 amino acids. The germline gives CDR1 SNHLY, CDR2 FYNNEI. Construction of TCR beta libraries relied on iRepertoire HTBI primers and on Arm-PCR targeting CDR3 regions. TCRdb re-called the multiplex PCR reads through MiXCR, storing one row per CDR3 protein. This table has fewer than 450,000 distinct CDR3 sequences, about a quarter appearing once. Time point denoted: persistent/refractory GD, antithyroid drugs over 5 years with positive TRAb. Construction of the TCR library relied on RNA isolated from PBMCs.

This TCR was recovered from a female donor with Graves disease. The chain links TRBV2 to TRBJ2-7; no definite D call. The sample consisted of peripheral blood mononuclear cells (PBMCs), taken when the disease was refractory, from a patient treated with antithyroid drugs. The CDR3 sequence: CASSELPGQPYEQYF. CDR3 coding DNA: TGTGCCAGCAGTGAGCTTCCCGGCCAGCCATACGAGCAGTACTTC. Variable domain in full (rest from reference TRBV2 and TRBJ2-7): EPEVTQTPSHQVTQMGQEVILRCVPISNHLYFYWYRQILGQKVEFLVSFYNNEISEKSEIFDDQFSVERPDGSNFTLKIRSTKLEDSAMYFCASSELPGQPYEQYFGPGTRLTVT.